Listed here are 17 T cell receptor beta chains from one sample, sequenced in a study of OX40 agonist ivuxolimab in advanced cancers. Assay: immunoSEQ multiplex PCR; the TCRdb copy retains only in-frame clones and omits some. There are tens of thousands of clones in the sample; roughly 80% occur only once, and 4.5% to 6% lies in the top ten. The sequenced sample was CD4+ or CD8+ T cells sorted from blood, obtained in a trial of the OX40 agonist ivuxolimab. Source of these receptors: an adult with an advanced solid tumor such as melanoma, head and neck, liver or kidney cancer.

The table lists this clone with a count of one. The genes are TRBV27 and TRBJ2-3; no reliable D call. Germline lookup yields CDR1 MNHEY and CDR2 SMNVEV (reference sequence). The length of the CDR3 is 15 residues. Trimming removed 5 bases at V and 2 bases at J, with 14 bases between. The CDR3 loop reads CASSEIRAYTDTQYF. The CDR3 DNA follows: TGTGCCAGCAGTGAAATCCGGGCCTACACAGATACGCAGTATTTT.

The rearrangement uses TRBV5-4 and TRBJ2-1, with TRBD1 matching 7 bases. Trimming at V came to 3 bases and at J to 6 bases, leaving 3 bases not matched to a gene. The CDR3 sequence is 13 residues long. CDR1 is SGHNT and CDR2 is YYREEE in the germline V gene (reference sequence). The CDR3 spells CASSSTGVNEQFF. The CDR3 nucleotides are TGTGCCAGCAGCTCTACAGGGGTCAATGAGCAGTTCTTC.

For the CDR3, the DNA is TGTGCCAGCAGTACAGGGTCAGGGGGCACCGGGGAGCTGTTTTTT. Amino acids: CASSTGSGGTGELFF. J is TRBJ2-2 and V is TRBV6-5; 7 nucleotides line up with TRBD1. The CDR3 sequence is 15 residues long. The germline CDR1 and CDR2 sequences are MNHEY and SVGAGI. V shed 5 bases, J shed 4 bases, and the junction held 7 bases outside the gene matches.

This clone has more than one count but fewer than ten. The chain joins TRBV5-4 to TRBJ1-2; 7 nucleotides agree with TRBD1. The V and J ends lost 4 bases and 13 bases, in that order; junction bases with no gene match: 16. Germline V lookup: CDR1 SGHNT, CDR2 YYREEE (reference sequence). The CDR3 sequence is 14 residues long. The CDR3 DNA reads TGTGCCAGCAGCCTTACCGGGACAGAGGATATGCGCACCTTC. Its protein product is CASSLTGTEDMRTF.

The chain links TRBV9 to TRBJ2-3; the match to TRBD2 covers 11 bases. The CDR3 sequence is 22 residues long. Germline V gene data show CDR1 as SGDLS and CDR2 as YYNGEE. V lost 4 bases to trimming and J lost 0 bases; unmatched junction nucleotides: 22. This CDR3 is CASSTPGGTSGSPFDSTDTQYF. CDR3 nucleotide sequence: TGTGCCAGCAGCACACCCGGGGGGACTAGCGGATCCCCCTTTGATAGCACAGATACGCAGTATTTT.

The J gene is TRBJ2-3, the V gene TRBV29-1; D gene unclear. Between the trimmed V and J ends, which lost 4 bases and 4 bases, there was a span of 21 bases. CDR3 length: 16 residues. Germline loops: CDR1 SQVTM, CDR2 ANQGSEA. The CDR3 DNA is TGCAGCGTTGTCGACCCCGAGAGAAGTTTAGCAGATACGCAGTATTTT. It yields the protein CSVVDPERSLADTQYF.

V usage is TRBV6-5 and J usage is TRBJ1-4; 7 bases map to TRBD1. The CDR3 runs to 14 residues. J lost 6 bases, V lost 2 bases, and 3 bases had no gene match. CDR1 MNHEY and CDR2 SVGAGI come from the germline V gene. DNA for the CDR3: TGTGCCAGCAGTTACGGGACAGACCATGAAAAACTGTTTTTT. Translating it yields CASSYGTDHEKLFF.

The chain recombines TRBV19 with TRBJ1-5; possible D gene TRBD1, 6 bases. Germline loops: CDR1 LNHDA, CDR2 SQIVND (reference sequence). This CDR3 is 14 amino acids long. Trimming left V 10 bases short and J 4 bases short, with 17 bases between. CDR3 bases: TGTGCCACCCGAGGACAGCTCGGGAATCAGCCCCAGCATTTT. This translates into CATRGQLGNQPQHF.

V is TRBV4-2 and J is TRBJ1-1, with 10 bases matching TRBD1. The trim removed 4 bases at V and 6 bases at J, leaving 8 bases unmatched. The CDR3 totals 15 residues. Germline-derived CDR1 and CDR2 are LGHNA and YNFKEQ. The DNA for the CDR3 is TGTGCCAGCAGCCTACGACAGGGGGCTTCCTCTGAAGCTTTCTTT. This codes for CASSLRQGASSEAFF.

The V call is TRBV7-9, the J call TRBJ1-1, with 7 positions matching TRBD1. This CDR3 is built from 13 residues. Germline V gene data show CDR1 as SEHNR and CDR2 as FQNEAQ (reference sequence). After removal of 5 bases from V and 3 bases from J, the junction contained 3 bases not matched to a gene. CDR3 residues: CASSAQGYTEAFF. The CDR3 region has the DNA TGTGCCAGCAGCGCACAGGGGTACACTGAAGCTTTCTTT.

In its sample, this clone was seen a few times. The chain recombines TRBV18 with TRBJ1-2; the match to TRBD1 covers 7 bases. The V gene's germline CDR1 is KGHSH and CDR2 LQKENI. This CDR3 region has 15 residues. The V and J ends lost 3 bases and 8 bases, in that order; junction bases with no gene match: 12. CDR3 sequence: CASSPLTDREGGYTF. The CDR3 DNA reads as TGTGCCAGCTCACCCTTAACAGACAGGGAGGGAGGCTACACCTTC. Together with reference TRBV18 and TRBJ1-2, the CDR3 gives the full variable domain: NAGVMQNPRHLVRRRGQEARLRCSPMKGHSHVYWYRQLPEEGLKFMVYLQKENIIDESGMPKERFSAEFPKEGPSILRIQQVVRGDSAAYFCASSPLTDREGGYTFGSGTRLTVV.

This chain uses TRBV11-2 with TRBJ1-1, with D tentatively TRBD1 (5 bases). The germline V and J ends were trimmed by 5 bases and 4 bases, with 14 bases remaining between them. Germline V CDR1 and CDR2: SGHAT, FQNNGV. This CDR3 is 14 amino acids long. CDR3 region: CASSLLQGGTEAFF. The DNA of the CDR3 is TGTGCCAGCAGCCTACTTCAGGGTGGCACTGAAGCTTTCTTT.

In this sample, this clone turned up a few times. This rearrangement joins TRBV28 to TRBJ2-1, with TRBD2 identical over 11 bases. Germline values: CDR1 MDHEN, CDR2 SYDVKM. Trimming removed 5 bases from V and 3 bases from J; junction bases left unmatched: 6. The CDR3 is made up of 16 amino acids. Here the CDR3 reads CASSPRTSGRYNEQFF. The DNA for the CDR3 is TGTGCCAGCAGTCCCCGGACTAGCGGGCGCTACAATGAGCAGTTCTTC.

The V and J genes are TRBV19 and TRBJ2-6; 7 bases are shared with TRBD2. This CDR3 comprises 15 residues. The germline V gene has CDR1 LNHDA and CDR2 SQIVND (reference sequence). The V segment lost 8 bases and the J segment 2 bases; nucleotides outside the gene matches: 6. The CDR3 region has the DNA TGTGCCAGTCTTCTAGGGAGGGCTGGGGCCAACGTCCTGACTTTC. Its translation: CASLLGRAGANVLTF.

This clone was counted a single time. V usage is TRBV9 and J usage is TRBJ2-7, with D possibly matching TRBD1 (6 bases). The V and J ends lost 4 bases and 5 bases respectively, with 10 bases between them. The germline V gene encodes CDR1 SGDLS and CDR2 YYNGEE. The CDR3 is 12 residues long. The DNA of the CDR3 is TGTGCCAGCAGCCAAGGGGGTAACGAGCAGTACTTC. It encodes CASSQGGNEQYF.

DNA of the CDR3: TGTGCCAGGATACGGGACAGGGGTTTTCCTGGGGCCAACGTCCTGACTTTC. Amino acid sequence: CARIRDRGFPGANVLTF. The rearrangement uses TRBV28 and TRBJ2-6, with 10 bases lining up with TRBD1. The CDR3 contains 17 residues. Germline loops: CDR1 MDHEN, CDR2 SYDVKM. After removal of 9 bases from V and 2 bases from J, the junction contained 10 bases not matched to a gene.

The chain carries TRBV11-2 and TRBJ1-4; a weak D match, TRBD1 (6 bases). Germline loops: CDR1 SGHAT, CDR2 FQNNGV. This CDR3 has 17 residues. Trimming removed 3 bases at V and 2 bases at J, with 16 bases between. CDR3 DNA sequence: TGTGCCAGCAGCTTGAGGAGGGGGGAAGGGACTAATGAAAAACTGTTTTTT. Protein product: CASSLRRGEGTNEKLFF.